This TCR beta chain was retrieved from a study of blood T cell repertoires in COVID-19. On the study more broadly: COVID-19 samples from acute and convalescent phases originated in the United States, Italy and Spain. Sources were T cells, B-cell-depleted T cells, or PBMCs; the material itself was cDNA or gDNA.

CDR1 and CDR2 (germline): MDHEN, SYDVKM. There are 13 residues in the CDR3. Trimming removed 3 bases at V and 2 bases at J, with 8 bases between. Methods used by the authors: Amplifying reference gene primers gave estimates of nucleated cell counts. Clones were read by immunoSEQ multiplex PCR, and TCRdb kept only the in-frame ones, dropping some. The V and J calls and clone size are taken from that table; D and trimming were inferred from the DNA. The data hold about 64,000 clones, with about 90% observed a single time. The Seattle site enrolled patients during active infection and followed them longitudinally.

This TCR was sampled from a woman aged 55-75 years with COVID-19, enrolled during active disease. Sequenced: peripheral blood. This chain links TRBV28 with TRBJ2-7; no reliable D call. The CDR3 DNA sequence: TGTGCCAGCAGTTTTCCCGCAGCCTACGAGCAGTACTTC. Its protein is CASSFPAAYEQYF.